This TCR beta chain appears in the sequencing data of a study of cytomegalovirus exposure and HLA in healthy donors (dated by TCRdb to about 2017). As for the study more broadly: An earlier analysis of approximately 600 of the donors reported about 250 Gb of sequence data and 117 million unique TCR beta sequences from roughly 200 million T cells. The later analysis used no new phenotypic data to find candidate immune exposures, relying instead on TCR beta sequences and their occurrence across donors. The study aimed to test whether signatures of past pathogen exposure could be identified by cataloging public T cell receptors. An earlier analysis of fewer than 700 of the donors applied high-throughput TCR beta sequencing to assess whether each TCR beta V gene segment acted as functional or pseudogenic. A later genetic analysis took genome-wide SNP genotypes for about 55% of the 666 donors and used that subset as a discovery cohort. To study patterns of TCR occurrence, a later analysis re-analyzed previously published TCR beta repertoires from several hundred donors and added high-resolution HLA genotyping. The genetic ancestry cluster associated with self-reported Caucasian donors included roughly 84% of the 300 to 400 genotyped donors. Four or five DR-DQ haplotypes were treated as single units for association and clustering because of strong linkage in the cohort. Across 398 genotyped donors of the cohort, an average of approximately 240,000 unique TCR beta nucleotide sequences per donor were sequenced, and roughly a sixth of those sequences were non-productive. An early release that covered several hundred HLA-typed donors contained approximately 300 gigabases of sequencing data and about 93 million unique TCR sequences. Along with the roughly 710-subject first cohort, a separate validation cohort of over 90 different subjects was used. Donor age, sex, ethnicity and CMV serostatus were compiled alongside the repertoire data. The study used immunosequencing to profile the T cell repertoires of hundreds of subjects and linked those repertoires to cytomegalovirus serostatus. All discovery cohort repertoires had been generated on a single sequencing platform. The number of typed donors differed by locus: about 620-640 for A, B, C, DRB1 and DQB1; approximately 520 for DQA1; 600 to 610 for DPA1; and some 470 for DPB1. Both class I and class II loci were covered by HLA typing, at four-digit resolution. To predict cytomegalovirus infection status, the study brought together high-throughput TCR immunosequencing, statistical association of individual TCRs with disease status, and machine learning. The paper's findings and limits, for the study overall: In vitro tests confirmed that a few of the cytomegalovirus-associated TCR beta chains recognize cytomegalovirus antigens. Because counts were too low, seventeen rarely observed V segments, including chromosome 9 orphons, were excluded from the earlier analysis of roughly 580 of the donors. In a later analysis, the rate of TCR association differed among HLA loci, with DRB1 alleles having the most associated TCRs and HLA-C alleles having the fewest. A further reported finding was that TCR beta sequences accurately predicted the HLA-A and HLA-B alleles for most subjects in the first cohort. Assigning TCR associations to individual alleles was difficult when HLA alleles, especially DR and DQ, strongly co-occurred. Some IMGT-functional V segments, including TRBV6-2 and TRBV6-3, could not be distinguished by the 87-base-pair reads and were therefore excluded. Correlated functional status among segregating V segments might reflect linkage disequilibrium, but an unknown experimental factor could not be ruled out. V-gene and J-gene trimming of TCR beta chains was associated with a missense DCLRE1C variant in a later genetic analysis, and the association was replicated in an independent cohort. Most TCR sequences were seen in very few donors, while some public TCRs were found in many individuals. The authors suggested that the approach could potentially be extended to other disease states and immunological phenotypes. Specific HLA alleles were associated with 15,000 to 20,000 TCR beta sequences at a false discovery rate of 0.05 in a later analysis. Broadly in line with IMGT annotations, most TCR beta V segments showed up in productive rearrangements about 90% or about 30% of the time in an earlier analysis of roughly 590 of the donors. In a later analysis, HLA-associated TCR beta chains showed more clonal expansion and lower generation probabilities than non-associated chains that were equally common. According to a later genetic analysis, donors in an Asian-associated ancestry cluster had fewer N-insertions in productive TCRs than the approximately 650-donor mean. The only immune exposure information available for the cohort was CMV serostatus. Cytomegalovirus status was reported to be diagnosed by the classifier with high specificity and sensitivity in both the original and validation cohorts. Roughly uniform sequencing depth across donors was assumed in presence/absence analyses, although this assumption may not hold. A cluster of highly shared sequence variants was judged likely to be a technical artifact of the sequencing pipeline. Several of the top co-occurrence clusters appeared to be linked to parvovirus B19, influenza, CMV and Epstein-Barr virus, according to a later analysis. This cohort had only TCR beta chains sequenced, and the lack of alpha or paired-chain data limited which features could be detected. HLA typing was unavailable for some donors at each locus, so association tests used only the typed subset. In a later analysis, most CMV-associated TCR beta chains were found to appear HLA-restricted, with HLA associations seemingly driven largely by CMV exposure. The study gave a list of 150 to 200 TCR beta chains associated with cytomegalovirus.

The method was the immunoSEQ multiplex PCR assay. For the multiplex PCR, a mixture combining 60 forward primers for TCR Vbeta segments and 13 reverse primers for TCR Jbeta segments was used. Amplification of the CDR3 region of rearranged TCR beta genes was performed with a multiplex PCR assay on genomic DNA. The amplified TCR beta libraries were sequenced on the Illumina HiSeq System as 87-base-pair reads. In the authors' own workflow: A later analysis tallied approximately 87 million unique TCR beta chains across the 700 or so repertoires, and some 10 million of those chains were shared by two or more donors. A nearest-neighbor algorithm error-corrected the raw reads and collapsed the reads into unique sequences, merging closely related sequences to remove PCR and sequencing errors. CDR3 sequences were aligned to IMGT reference sequences to assign V, D and J gene segments. For a sequence to be retained, at least a six-nucleotide match to both a V gene segment and a J gene segment was required. A rearrangement counted as productive if the CDR3 had no stop codons and remained in frame with V and J, and every other rearrangement counted as non-productive. CDR3 was defined according to IMGT convention as the region running from the second conserved V-encoded cysteine to the conserved J-encoded phenylalanine. Sequences without an unambiguous match to a single V gene segment were excluded from the earlier analysis of several hundred of the donors. In an earlier analysis of several hundred of the donors, V segments were called functional above 56.7% productive rearrangements and were called segregating when the between-donor standard deviation exceeded 5%. A statistical classification framework was developed to diagnose cytomegalovirus status using the catalog of TCR beta chain sequences. In a later analysis, TCR nucleotide sequences were compared against IMGT/GENE-DB human TR gene sequences so that V and J genes could be assigned. In a later analysis, CDR3 sequences and most-parsimonious VDJ recombination scenarios were assigned using the TCRdist pipeline. In a later analysis, each TCR beta chain was defined by its CDR3 amino acid sequence together with its V-gene family, and reads without a unique V-gene family were excluded. A later analysis removed 592 highly shared, low-generation-probability nucleotide sequences to deal with suspected cross-contamination and a sequencing artifact. In a later analysis, a clonal expansion index for each public chain was calculated from normalized within-repertoire ranks of inferred template counts. In a later analysis, generation probabilities were computed with a VDJ recombination model fitted to out-of-frame rearrangements, and the resulting probabilities were checked against IGoR. In a later analysis, hypergeometric tests were used to score TCR-TCR, TCR-HLA and TCR-CMV co-occurrence, with a repertoire-size bias correction applied to TCR pairs. To estimate false discovery rates, a later analysis permuted the HLA or CMV assignments 20 times. In a later analysis, co-occurring TCRs were grouped using DBSCAN, and TCRdist sequence similarity was added for clustering within HLA-allele-positive subsets. Repertoires with fewer than 30,000 or more than 120,000 public chains, plus five repertoires with anomalous nucleotide sharing, were excluded from co-occurrence clustering. What TCRdb holds here is the immuneACCESS table cut down to in-frame rearrangements. Part of the clones is not present; checked against another copy, under half of the missing clones reflect an unresolved V gene, and the others are unexplained. V, J and clone size were drawn from that table, and D and trimming were deduced from the DNA. This sample gives over 250,000 clones in total; 86% of them show up just once. The leading ten clones occupy 4% of the sample.

The cohort was made up of around 720 healthy bone marrow donors. At the time of sampling, every cohort member was nominally healthy, though immune exposures that went unrecorded were likely present. The donor tested CMV seropositive, placing the donor among the approximately 290 seropositive members of the cohort. Every donor gave a peripheral blood sample, and the peripheral blood mononuclear cells from that sample were used for TCR beta sequencing. The Qiagen DNeasy Blood Extraction Kit was used to extract genomic DNA from the blood cell samples. V is trimmed back by 5 bases and J by 0 bases, and the junction contains 5 bases that no gene match accounts for. CDR1 and CDR2 were assigned from the germline V gene as MDHEN and SYDVKM. Reading from cysteine to phenylalanine, the CDR3 counts 15 amino acids. CDR3 DNA only is kept here, 45 bases in frame from base 1. Worth noting for this clone: Which antigen it targets is not known. Nothing much larger sits one base from this clone, and base qualities are not available.

In this chain, TRBV28 is recombined with TRBJ2-7; the junction holds 9 bases that match TRBD2. The TCR was taken from a man aged 40-50 years in good health and CMV-seropositive. The sequencing input was PBMCs. This receptor has the CDR3 CASSRSGSSSYEQYF. The DNA sequence is TGTGCCAGCAGTCGTAGCGGGAGTAGCTCCTACGAGCAGTACTTC.